Listed here is a single T cell receptor beta chain. Treatment indicated: around 19 received Ad26.COV2.S at low or high dose, single or two shots; roughly five received placebo; per-sample allocation not given. Samples analyzed were those drawn on day 63 after the first vaccine or placebo injection. Recruitment in Boston yielded a donor of adult age, 18-55 years. This entry comes from a study of Ad26.COV2.S vaccination and SARS-CoV-2 variants. CDR1 and CDR2 from the germline V gene are LNHDA and SQIVND (reference sequence). The CDR3 contains 15 residues. V trimming: 8 bases; J trimming: 4 bases; junction bases outside the gene matches: 12. The method was immunoSEQ multiplex PCR; TCRdb's version includes in-frame clones alone and lacks a portion of them. In the table there are a few hundred thousand clones, roughly 90% of which are singletons.

Sequences were derived from peripheral blood, sampled in a trial of Ad26.COV2.S vaccine versus placebo. The V call is TRBV19, the J call TRBJ1-2, with 8 bases fitting TRBD1. This clonotype was obtained from a person aged 18 to 65 who received the Ad26.COV2.S COVID-19 vaccine or a placebo. CDR3 DNA sequence: TGTGCCAGTGGGGAAACAGGGGGGGAATTCTATGGCTACACCTTC. Its protein is CASGETGGEFYGYTF.